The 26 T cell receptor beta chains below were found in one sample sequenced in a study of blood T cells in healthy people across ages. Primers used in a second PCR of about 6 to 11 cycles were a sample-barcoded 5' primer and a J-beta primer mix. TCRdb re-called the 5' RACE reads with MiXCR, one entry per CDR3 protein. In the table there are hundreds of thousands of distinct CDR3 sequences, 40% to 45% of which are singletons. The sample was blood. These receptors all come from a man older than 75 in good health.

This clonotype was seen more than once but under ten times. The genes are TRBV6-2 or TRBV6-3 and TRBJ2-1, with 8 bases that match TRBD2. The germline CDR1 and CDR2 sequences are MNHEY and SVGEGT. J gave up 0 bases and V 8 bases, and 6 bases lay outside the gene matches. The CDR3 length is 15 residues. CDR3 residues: CASQHSGTSYNEQFF. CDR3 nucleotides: TGTGCCAGCCAACATAGCGGGACCTCCTACAATGAGCAGTTCTTC.

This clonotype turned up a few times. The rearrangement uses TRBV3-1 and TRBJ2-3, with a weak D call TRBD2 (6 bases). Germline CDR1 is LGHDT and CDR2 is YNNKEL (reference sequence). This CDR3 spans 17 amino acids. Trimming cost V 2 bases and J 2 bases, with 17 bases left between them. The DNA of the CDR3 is TGTGCCAGCAGCCAACCTCTCGGACTACCCAACACAGATACGCAGTATTTT. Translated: CASSQPLGLPNTDTQYF.

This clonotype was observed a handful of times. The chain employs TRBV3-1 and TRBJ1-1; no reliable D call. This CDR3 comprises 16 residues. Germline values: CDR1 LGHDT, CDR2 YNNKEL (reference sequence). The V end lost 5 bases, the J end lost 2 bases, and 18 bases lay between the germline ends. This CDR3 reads CASSKLMGSVNTEAFF. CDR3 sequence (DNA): TGTGCCAGCAGCAAGCTGATGGGGTCAGTAAACACTGAAGCTTTCTTT.

The CDR3 loop reads CASAGWSSGSASSYNEQFF. The CDR3 coding sequence is TGTGCTAGTGCTGGGTGGAGTAGCGGGAGCGCTAGCTCCTACAATGAGCAGTTCTTC. The chain recombines TRBV12-5 with TRBJ2-1; 9 bases agree with TRBD2. The CDR3 sequence is 19 residues long. J gave up 0 bases and V 7 bases, and 16 bases lay outside the gene matches. Germline loops: CDR1 LGHNT, CDR2 FRNRAP.

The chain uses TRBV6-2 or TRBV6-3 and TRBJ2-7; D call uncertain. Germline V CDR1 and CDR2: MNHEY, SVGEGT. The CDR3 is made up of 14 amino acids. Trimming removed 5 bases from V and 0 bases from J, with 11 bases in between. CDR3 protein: CASSPDGVSYEQYF. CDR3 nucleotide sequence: TGTGCCAGCAGTCCGGACGGAGTCTCCTACGAGCAGTACTTC.

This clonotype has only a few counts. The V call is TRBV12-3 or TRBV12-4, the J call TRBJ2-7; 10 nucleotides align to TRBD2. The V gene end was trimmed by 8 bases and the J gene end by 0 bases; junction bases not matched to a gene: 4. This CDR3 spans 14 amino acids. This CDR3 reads CASAAGGSSYEQYF. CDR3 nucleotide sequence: TGTGCCAGCGCAGCGGGAGGGAGCTCCTACGAGCAGTACTTC.

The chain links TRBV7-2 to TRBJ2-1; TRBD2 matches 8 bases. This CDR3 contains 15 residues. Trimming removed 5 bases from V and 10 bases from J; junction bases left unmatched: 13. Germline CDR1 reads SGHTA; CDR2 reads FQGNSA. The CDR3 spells CASSLTGGALGEQFF. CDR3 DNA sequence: TGTGCCAGCAGCCTGACCGGGGGGGCCTTGGGGGAGCAGTTCTTC.

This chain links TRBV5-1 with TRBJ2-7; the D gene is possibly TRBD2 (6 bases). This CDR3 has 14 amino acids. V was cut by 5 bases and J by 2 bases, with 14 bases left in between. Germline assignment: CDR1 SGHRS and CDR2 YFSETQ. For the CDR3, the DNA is TGCGCCAGCAGTGGACGAGCGGGCCCCTACGAGCAGTACTTC. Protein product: CASSGRAGPYEQYF.

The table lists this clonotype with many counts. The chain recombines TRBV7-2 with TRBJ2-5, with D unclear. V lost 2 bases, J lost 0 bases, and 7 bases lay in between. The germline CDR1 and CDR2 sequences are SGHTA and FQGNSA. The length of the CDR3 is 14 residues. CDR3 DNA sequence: TGTGCCAGCAGCTTATTCGGAAACCAAGAGACCCAGTACTTC. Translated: CASSLFGNQETQYF.

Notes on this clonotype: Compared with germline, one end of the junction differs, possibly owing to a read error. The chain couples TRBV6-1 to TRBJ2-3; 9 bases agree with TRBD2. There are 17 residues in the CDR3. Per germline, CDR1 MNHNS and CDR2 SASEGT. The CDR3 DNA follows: TGTGCCAGCAGTCAACCGGGGCCAGCGGGGGGCACATATACGCAGTATTTT. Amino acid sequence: CASSQPGPAGGTYTQYF.

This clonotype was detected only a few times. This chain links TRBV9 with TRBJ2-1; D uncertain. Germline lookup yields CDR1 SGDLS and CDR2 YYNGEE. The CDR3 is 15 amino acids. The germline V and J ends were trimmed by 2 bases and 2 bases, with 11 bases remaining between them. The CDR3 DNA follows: TGTGCCAGCAGCGTGTCTAGTGGGACCTACAATGAGCAGTTCTTC. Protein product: CASSVSSGTYNEQFF.

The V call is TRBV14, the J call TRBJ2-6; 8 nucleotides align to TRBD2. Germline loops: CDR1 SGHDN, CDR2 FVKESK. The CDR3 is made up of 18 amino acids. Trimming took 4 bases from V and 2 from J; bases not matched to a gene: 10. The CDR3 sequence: CASSPMAGGGPGANVLTF. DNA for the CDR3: TGTGCCAGCAGCCCCATGGCGGGCGGGGGGCCTGGGGCCAACGTCCTGACTTTC. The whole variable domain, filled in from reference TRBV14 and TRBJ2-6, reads EAGVTQFPSHSVIEKGQTVTLRCDPISGHDNLYWYRRVMGKEIKFLLHFVKESKQDESGMPNNRFLAERTGGTYSTLKVQPAELEDSGVYFCASSPMAGGGPGANVLTFGAGSRLTVL.

CDR3 sequence: CSAGQTAYEQYF. The DNA for the CDR3 is TGCAGTGCCGGACAGACGGCCTACGAGCAGTACTTC. This rearrangement joins TRBV20-1 to TRBJ2-5; a possible D gene is TRBD1 (6 bases). The last part of the DNA fits TRBJ2-7 better; the J call may be wrong. The CDR3 runs 12 residues. Per germline, CDR1 DFQATT and CDR2 SNEGSKA (reference sequence).

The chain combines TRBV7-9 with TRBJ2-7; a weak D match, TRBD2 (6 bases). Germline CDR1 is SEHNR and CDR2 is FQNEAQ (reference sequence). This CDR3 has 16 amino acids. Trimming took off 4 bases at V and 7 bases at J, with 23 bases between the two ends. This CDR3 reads CASSSARGSAYNEQYF. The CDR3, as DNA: TGTGCCAGCAGCTCCGCCCGGGGGAGCGCCTACAATGAGCAGTACTTC.

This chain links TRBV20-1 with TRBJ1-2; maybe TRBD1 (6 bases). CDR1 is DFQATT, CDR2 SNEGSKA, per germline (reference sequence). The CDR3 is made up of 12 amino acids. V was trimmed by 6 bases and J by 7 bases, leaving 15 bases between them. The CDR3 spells CSAPRGSFGYTF. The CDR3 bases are TGCAGTGCCCCGAGGGGGTCTTTTGGCTACACCTTC.

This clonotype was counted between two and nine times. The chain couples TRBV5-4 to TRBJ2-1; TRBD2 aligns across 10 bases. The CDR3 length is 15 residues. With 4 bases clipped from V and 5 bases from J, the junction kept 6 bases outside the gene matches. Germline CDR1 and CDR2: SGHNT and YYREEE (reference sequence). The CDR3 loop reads CASSISGRFNNEQFF. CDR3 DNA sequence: TGTGCCAGCAGCATTAGCGGGAGGTTCAACAATGAGCAGTTCTTC.

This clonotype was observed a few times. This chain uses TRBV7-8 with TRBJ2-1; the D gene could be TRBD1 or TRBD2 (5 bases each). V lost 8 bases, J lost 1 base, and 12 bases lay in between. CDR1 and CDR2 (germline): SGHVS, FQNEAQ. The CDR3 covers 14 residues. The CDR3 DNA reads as TGTGCCAGCGCCGTGGGGGATTCCTACAATGAGCAGTTCTTC. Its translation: CASAVGDSYNEQFF.

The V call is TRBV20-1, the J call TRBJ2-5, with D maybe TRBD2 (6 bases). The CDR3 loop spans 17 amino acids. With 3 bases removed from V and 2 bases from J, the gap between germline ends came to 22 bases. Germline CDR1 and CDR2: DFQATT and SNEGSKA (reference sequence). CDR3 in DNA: TGCAGTGCTAGGCCCTACGAGAGGACGCGGGGACAAGAGACCCAGTACTTC. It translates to CSARPYERTRGQETQYF.

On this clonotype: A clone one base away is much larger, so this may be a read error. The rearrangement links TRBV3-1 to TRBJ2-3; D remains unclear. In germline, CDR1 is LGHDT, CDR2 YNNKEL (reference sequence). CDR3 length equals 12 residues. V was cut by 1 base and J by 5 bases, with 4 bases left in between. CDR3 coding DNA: TGTGCCAGCAGCCAAGGGATAGATACGCAGTATTTT. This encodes CASSQGIDTQYF.

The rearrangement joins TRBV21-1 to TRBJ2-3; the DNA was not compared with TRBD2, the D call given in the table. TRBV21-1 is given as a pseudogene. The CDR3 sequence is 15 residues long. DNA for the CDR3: TGTGCCAGCAGCAAAACGCTAGCGGGAACAGATACGCAGTATTTT. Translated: CASSKTLAGTDTQYF.

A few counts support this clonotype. The chain's CDR3 is CASSFSGALPHEQYF. The DNA of the CDR3 is TGTGCCAGCAGTTTTTCAGGGGCATTGCCCCACGAGCAGTACTTC. The chain is built from TRBV28 and TRBJ2-7, with D perhaps TRBD1 (6 bases). With 3 bases removed from V and 5 bases from J, the gap between germline ends came to 17 bases. The CDR3 consists of 15 residues. In germline, CDR1 is MDHEN, CDR2 SYDVKM.

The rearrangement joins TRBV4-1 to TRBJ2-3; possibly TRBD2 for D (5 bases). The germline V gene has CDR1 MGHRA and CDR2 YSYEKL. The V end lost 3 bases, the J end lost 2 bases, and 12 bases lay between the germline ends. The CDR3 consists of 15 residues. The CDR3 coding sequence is TGCGCCAGCAGCCACAAAAGCGGATCCACAGATACGCAGTATTTT. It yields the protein CASSHKSGSTDTQYF.

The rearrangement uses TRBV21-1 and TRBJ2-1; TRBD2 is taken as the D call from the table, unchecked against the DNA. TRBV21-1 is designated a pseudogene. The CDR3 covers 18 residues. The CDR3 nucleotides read TGTGCCAGCAGCAAAAGCCACAACGGGACTAGCATCAGGAATGAGCAGTTCTTC. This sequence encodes CASSKSHNGTSIRNEQFF.

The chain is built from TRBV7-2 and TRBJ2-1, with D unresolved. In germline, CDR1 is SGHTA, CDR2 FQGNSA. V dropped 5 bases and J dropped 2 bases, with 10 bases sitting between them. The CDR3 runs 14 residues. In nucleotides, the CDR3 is TGTGCCAGCAGCGTAGGTTCACCCTACAATGAGCAGTTCTTC. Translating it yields CASSVGSPYNEQFF.

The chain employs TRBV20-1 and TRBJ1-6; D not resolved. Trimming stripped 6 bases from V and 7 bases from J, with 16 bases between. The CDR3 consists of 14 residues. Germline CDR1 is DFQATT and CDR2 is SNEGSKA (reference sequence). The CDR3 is CSAQTGVGNSPLHF. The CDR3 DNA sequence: TGCAGTGCCCAGACCGGGGTTGGAAATTCACCCCTCCACTTT.

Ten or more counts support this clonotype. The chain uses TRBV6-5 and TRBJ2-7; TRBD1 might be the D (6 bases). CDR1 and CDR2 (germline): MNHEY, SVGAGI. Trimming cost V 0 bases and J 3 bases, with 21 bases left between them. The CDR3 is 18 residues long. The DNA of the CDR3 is TGTGCCAGCAGTTACTCGACAGGCCTCACCCGGGGAAACTACGAGCAGTACTTC. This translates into CASSYSTGLTRGNYEQYF.